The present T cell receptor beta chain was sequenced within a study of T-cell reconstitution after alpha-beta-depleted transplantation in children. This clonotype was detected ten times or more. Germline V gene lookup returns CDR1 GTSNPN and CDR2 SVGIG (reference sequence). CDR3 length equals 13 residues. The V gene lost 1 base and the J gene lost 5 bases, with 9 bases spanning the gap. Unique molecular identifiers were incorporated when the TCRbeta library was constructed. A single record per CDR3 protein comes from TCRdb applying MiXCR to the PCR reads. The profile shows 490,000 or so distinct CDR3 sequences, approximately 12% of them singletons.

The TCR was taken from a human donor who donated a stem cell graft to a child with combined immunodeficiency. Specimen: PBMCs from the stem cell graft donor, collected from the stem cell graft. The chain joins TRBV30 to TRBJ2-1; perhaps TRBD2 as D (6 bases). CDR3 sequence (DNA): TGTGCCTGGAGTGGGGGACTTAACAATGAGCAGTTCTTC. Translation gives CAWSGGLNNEQFF. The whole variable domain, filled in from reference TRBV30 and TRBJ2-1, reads SQTIHQWPATLVQPVGSPLSLECTVEGTSNPNLYWYRQAAGRGLQLLFYSVGIGQISSEVPQNLSASRPQDRQFILSSKKLLLSDSGFYLCAWSGGLNNEQFFGPGTRLTVL.